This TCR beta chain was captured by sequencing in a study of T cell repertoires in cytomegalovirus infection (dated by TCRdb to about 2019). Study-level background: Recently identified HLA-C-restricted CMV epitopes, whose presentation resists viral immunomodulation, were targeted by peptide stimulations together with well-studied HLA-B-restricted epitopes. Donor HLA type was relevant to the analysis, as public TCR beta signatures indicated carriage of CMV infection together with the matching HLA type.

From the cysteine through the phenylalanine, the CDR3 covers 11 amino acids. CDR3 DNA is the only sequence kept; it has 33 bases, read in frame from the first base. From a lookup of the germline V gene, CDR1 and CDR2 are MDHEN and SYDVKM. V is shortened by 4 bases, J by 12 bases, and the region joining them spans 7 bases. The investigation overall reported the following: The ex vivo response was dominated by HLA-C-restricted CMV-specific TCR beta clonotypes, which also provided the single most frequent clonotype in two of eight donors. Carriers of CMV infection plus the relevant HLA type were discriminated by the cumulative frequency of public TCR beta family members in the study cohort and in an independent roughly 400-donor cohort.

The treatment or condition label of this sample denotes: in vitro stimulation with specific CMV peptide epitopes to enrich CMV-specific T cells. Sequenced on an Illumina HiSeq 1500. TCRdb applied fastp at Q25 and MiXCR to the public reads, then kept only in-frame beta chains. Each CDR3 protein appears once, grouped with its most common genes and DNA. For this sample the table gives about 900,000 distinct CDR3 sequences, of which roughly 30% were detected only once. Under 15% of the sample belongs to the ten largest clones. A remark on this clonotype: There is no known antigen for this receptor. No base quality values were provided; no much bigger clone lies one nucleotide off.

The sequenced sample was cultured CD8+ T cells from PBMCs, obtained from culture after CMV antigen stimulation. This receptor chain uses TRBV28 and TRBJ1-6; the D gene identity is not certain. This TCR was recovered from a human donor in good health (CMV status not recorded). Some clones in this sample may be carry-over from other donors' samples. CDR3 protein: CASSYLGPLHF. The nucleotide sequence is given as TGTGCCAGCAGTTACTTGGGACCCCTCCACTTT.